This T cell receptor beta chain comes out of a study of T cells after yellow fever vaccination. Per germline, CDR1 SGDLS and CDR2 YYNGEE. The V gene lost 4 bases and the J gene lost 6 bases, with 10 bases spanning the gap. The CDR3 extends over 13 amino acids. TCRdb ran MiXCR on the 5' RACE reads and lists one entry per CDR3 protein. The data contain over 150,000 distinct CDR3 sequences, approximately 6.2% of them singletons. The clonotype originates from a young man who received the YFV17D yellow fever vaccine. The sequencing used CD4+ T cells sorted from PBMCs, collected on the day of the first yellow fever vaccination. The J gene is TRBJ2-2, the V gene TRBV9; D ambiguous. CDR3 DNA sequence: TGTGCCAGCAGCAGTCATAACGCCGGGGAGCTGTTTTTT. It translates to CASSSHNAGELFF.